The 18 T cell receptor beta chains given below trace back to one sample, sequenced in a study of response to subunit inactivated influenza vaccine (dated by TCRdb to the late 2010s). Receptor libraries were prepared by RT-PCR. Sequenced on an Illumina HiSeq 2500. TCRdb trimmed the raw reads at Q25, called clones with MiXCR and kept productive beta chains. Records with the same CDR3 protein are collapsed into one entry carrying the most frequent genes and DNA. This sample gives around 850,000 distinct CDR3 sequences in total; about 18% of them show up just once. The ten largest clonotypes hold about 11% of the sample. This sample comprised PBMCs from blood, obtained 4 to 6 days after vaccination. These receptors came from a man aged 50 to 60 who received an inactivated influenza vaccine. Donor details come from another sample of the same person, matched by shared clones.

This sequence joins TRBV9 and TRBJ2-5; 12 bases match TRBD1. Losses at the gene ends were 4 bases for V and 7 bases for J; bases not matched to a gene: 8. CDR3 length: 15 residues. Germline CDR1 reads SGDLS; CDR2 reads YYNGEE. The CDR3 loop reads CASSPRDRGPATQYF. The DNA for the CDR3 is TGTGCCAGCAGCCCCCGGGACAGGGGGCCAGCGACCCAGTACTTC.

The chain combines TRBV18 with TRBJ2-7; TRBD1 agrees at 8 bases. The J segment lost 2 bases and the V segment lost 2 bases, leaving 8 bases of the junction unmatched. Germline assignment: CDR1 KGHSH and CDR2 LQKENI. The CDR3 runs to 16 residues. Here the CDR3 DNA reads TGTGCCAGCTCACCAAGTCTTCGGGACAGGACCTACGAGCAGTACTTC. This gives the protein CASSPSLRDRTYEQYF. The full variable domain, completed using reference TRBV18 and TRBJ2-7, is NAGVMQNPRHLVRRRGQEARLRCSPMKGHSHVYWYRQLPEEGLKFMVYLQKENIIDESGMPKERFSAEFPKEGPSILRIQQVVRGDSAAYFCASSPSLRDRTYEQYFGPGTRLTVT.

This clonotype was seen many times. CDR3 sequence reads: CAIQGRPTSTDTQYF. The CDR3 coding sequence is TGTGCCATTCAGGGGCGGCCCACTAGCACAGATACGCAGTATTTT. This rearrangement joins TRBV10-3 to TRBJ2-3, with D possibly matching TRBD1 (6 bases). V gave up 9 bases and J gave up 0 bases, with 16 bases separating them. The germline V gene has CDR1 ENHRY and CDR2 SYGVKD. This CDR3 contains 15 residues.

This clonotype came up a few times. This chain links TRBV10-2 with TRBJ1-2, with D perhaps matching TRBD1 (5 bases). In germline, CDR1 is WSHSY, CDR2 SAAADI. CDR3 length equals 14 residues. The germline V and J ends were trimmed by 7 bases and 0 bases, with 12 bases remaining between them. CDR3 residues: CASTRTGANYGYTF. CDR3 bases: TGCGCCAGCACCCGTACGGGGGCTAACTATGGCTACACCTTC.

This clonotype has ten or more counts. The chain combines TRBV5-6 with TRBJ2-7; D ambiguous. CDR1 is SGHDT, CDR2 YYEEEE, per germline. V lost 0 bases, J lost 7 bases, and 8 bases lay in between. CDR3 length: 12 residues. CDR3 bases: TGTGCCAGCAGCTTGGCCGGGCTTGAGCAGTACTTC. The encoded protein is CASSLAGLEQYF.

This clonotype has just a few counts. CDR3 loop: CASSLPGTSGTSYEQYF. As DNA, the CDR3 is TGTGCCAGCAGCTTACCCGGGACTAGCGGGACGTCCTACGAGCAGTACTTC. The J gene is TRBJ2-7, the V gene TRBV7-8, with 13 bases matching TRBD2. The length of the CDR3 is 17 residues. CDR1 is SGHVS and CDR2 is FQNEAQ in the germline V gene. V was pared by 2 bases and J by 1 base, with 5 bases of the junction left unmatched.

This clonotype was counted a few times. This rearrangement joins TRBV30 to TRBJ2-1, with TRBD1 matching over 9 bases. The J segment lost 7 bases and the V segment lost 3 bases, leaving 7 bases of the junction unmatched. Germline loops: CDR1 GTSNPN, CDR2 SVGIG (reference sequence). The CDR3 spans 14 residues. The CDR3 loop reads CAWRGTGFRNEQFF. CDR3 sequence (DNA): TGTGCCTGGAGGGGGACAGGGTTTAGGAATGAGCAGTTCTTC.

The chain recombines TRBV9 with TRBJ2-1; 7 nucleotides agree with TRBD1. Germline CDR1 and CDR2: SGDLS and YYNGEE. Losses at the gene ends were 2 bases for V and 4 bases for J; bases not matched to a gene: 9. The CDR3 is made up of 16 amino acids. CDR3 bases: TGTGCCAGCAGCGTCTCGCCGGGGACAGAGTACAATGAGCAGTTCTTC. Encoded protein: CASSVSPGTEYNEQFF.

In this sample, this clonotype turned up a few times. This chain connects TRBV7-9 to TRBJ1-1; D is uncertain. Germline V CDR1 and CDR2: SEHNR, FQNEAQ (reference sequence). V gave up 1 base and J gave up 0 bases, with 9 bases separating them. The CDR3 length is 15 residues. The chain's CDR3 is CASSLGTALNTEAFF. In DNA form, the CDR3 reads TGTGCCAGCAGCTTAGGAACAGCTTTGAACACTGAAGCTTTCTTT. The full variable domain, with the rest looked up from reference TRBV7-9 and TRBJ1-1, is DTGVSQNPRHKITKRGQNVTFRCDPISEHNRLYWYRQTLGQGPEFLTYFQNEAQLEKSRLLSDRFSAERPKGSFSTLEIQRTEQGDSAMYLCASSLGTALNTEAFFGQGTRLTVV.

This clonotype occurred a few times. The CDR3 spells CASSNQVQETQYF. DNA for the CDR3: TGCGCCAGCAGCAATCAGGTTCAAGAGACCCAGTACTTC. The genes are TRBV5-1 and TRBJ2-5, with D unresolved. The CDR3 length is 13 residues. The V gene's germline CDR1 is SGHRS and CDR2 YFSETQ. Trimming left V 4 bases short and J 2 bases short, with 9 bases between.

A few counts support this clonotype. This chain joins TRBV6-1 and TRBJ2-1; D is possibly TRBD2 (6 bases). Trimming shortened V by 3 bases and J by 1 base, and 13 bases separated the two germline ends. Looked up from germline, CDR1 is MNHNS and CDR2 is SASEGT. This CDR3 comprises 16 residues. CDR3 DNA sequence: TGTGCCAGCAGTGAGAGGGTAGGGACTTCCTACAATGAGCAGTTCTTC. Protein product: CASSERVGTSYNEQFF.

This clonotype appeared a few times. The V and J genes are TRBV15 and TRBJ1-3; tentatively, D is TRBD1 (6 bases). V lost 3 bases to trimming and J lost 0 bases, with 9 bases between them. Germline V gene lookup returns CDR1 LNHNV and CDR2 YYDKDF (reference sequence). This CDR3 has 15 residues. The CDR3 sequence is CATSRDRLSGNTIYF. CDR3 in DNA: TGTGCCACCAGCAGGGACAGACTCTCTGGAAACACCATATATTTT.

This clonotype has only one observation. The chain couples TRBV9 to TRBJ2-1, with TRBD1 identical over 7 bases. From germline, CDR1 is SGDLS and CDR2 YYNGEE. Trimming cost V 4 bases and J 8 bases; bases outside gene matches: 6. The CDR3 has 13 amino acids. In nucleotides, the CDR3 is TGTGCCAGCAGCATGGGACAGACAGATGAGCAGTTCTTC. Translating gives CASSMGQTDEQFF.

This clonotype showed up just a few times. This chain joins TRBV7-2 and TRBJ1-6, with TRBD1 matching 9 bases. V lost 6 bases to trimming and J lost 10 bases; unmatched junction nucleotides: 7. Germline V gene data show CDR1 as SGHTA and CDR2 as FQGNSA. There are 14 residues in the CDR3. The CDR3 sequence: CASRTGTGMSPLHF. The CDR3 DNA is TGTGCCAGCAGAACCGGGACAGGGATGTCACCCCTCCACTTT.

The chain is built from TRBV28 and TRBJ2-3, with 8 bases matching TRBD2. CDR3 length equals 16 residues. With V trimmed by 1 base and J by 6 bases, 9 bases remained unmatched. Germline V gene lookup returns CDR1 MDHEN and CDR2 SYDVKM. CDR3 in DNA: TGTGCCAGCAGTTTATACGGGGGGGGCTTGCCGGATACGCAGTATTTT. It translates to CASSLYGGGLPDTQYF.

This clonotype was detected many times. V is TRBV18 and J is TRBJ2-1; 9 bases are a match to TRBD1. The CDR3 is made up of 15 amino acids. V was pared by 0 bases and J by 4 bases, with 1 base of the junction left unmatched. Per the germline V gene, CDR1 is KGHSH and CDR2 is LQKENI. The chain's CDR3 is CASSPPGQGYNEQFF. The CDR3 DNA is TGTGCCAGCTCACCACCGGGACAGGGATACAATGAGCAGTTCTTC. The variable domain in full, with the rest retrieved from reference TRBV18 and TRBJ2-1, is NAGVMQNPRHLVRRRGQEARLRCSPMKGHSHVYWYRQLPEEGLKFMVYLQKENIIDESGMPKERFSAEFPKEGPSILRIQQVVRGDSAAYFCASSPPGQGYNEQFFGPGTRLTVL.

DNA of the CDR3: TGTGCCAGCAGCTTAGGCCGCGACAGGGGGCACCTGATGGAGACCGGGGAGCTGTTTTTT. Residues: CASSLGRDRGHLMETGELFF. The J gene is TRBJ2-2, the V gene TRBV11-1, with TRBD1 matching 10 bases. The CDR3 runs 20 residues. Germline V gives CDR1 SGHAT, CDR2 FQDESV (reference sequence). V shed 1 base and J 5 bases; nucleotides not matched to a gene: 16.

The V and J genes are TRBV28 and TRBJ2-3; 7 bases are a match to TRBD1. Germline V lookup: CDR1 MDHEN, CDR2 SYDVKM. V trimming: 6 bases; J trimming: 1 base; junction bases outside the gene matches: 10. This CDR3 has 16 residues. The CDR3 region is CASRGDSPLGTDTQYF. DNA for the CDR3: TGTGCCAGCAGGGGGGACAGCCCCCTTGGCACAGATACGCAGTATTTT.